The 32 T cell receptor beta chains below were found in one sample sequenced in a study of glioma-infiltrating T cells. The iRepertoire nested amplicon-rescue multiplex PCR amplified TCR alpha and beta CDR3s from RNA. TCRdb reprocessed the multiplex PCR reads via MiXCR and lists one record per CDR3 protein. The profile covers about 130,000 distinct CDR3 sequences, with around 23% appearing a single time and under 35% taken by the ten largest. Sequenced input: glioma tissue, nonneoplastic brain tissue, or PBMCs (not recorded which). These TCRs come from a human donor with low-grade glioma or glioblastoma, undergoing nonglioma brain surgery, or in good health (not recorded which).

There are a few counts of this clonotype. The chain uses TRBV20-1 and TRBJ2-1, with D possibly being TRBD1 or TRBD2 (5 bases each). Deletions cut 7 bases from V and 12 bases from J, with 16 bases between. There are 11 residues in the CDR3. In germline, CDR1 is DFQATT, CDR2 SNEGSKA (reference sequence). The DNA for the CDR3 is TGCAGTGGAAGGGACCGAGAGGGGCAGTTCTTC. Translating it yields CSGRDREGQFF.

This clonotype was seen only a few times. This chain joins TRBV28 and TRBJ2-5; D is perhaps TRBD2 (6 bases). V was shortened by 10 bases and J by 7 bases, with 28 bases between the two germline ends. This CDR3 comprises 16 residues. Germline assignment: CDR1 MDHEN and CDR2 SYDVKM. Here the CDR3 DNA reads TGTGCCACCCAAACTTACGGAGCGGGCAGTTCGAGGACCCAGTACTTC. Its protein product is CATQTYGAGSSRTQYF.

Comments on this clonotype: One end of the junction varies from germline; a read error may be responsible. The chain couples TRBV2 to TRBJ1-1; D perhaps matches TRBD1 (5 bases). The CDR3 spans 14 residues. Germline lookup yields CDR1 SNHLY and CDR2 FYNNEI. The CDR3 region has the DNA TGTGCCAGCAGTGGGGAGGGGACGAACAATGAAGCTTTCTTT. This gives the protein CASSGEGTNNEAFF.

This clonotype was observed many times. The CDR3 sequence is CASRDRENEQYV. The CDR3 nucleotides read TGTGCCAGCAGGGACAGGGAGAACGAGCAGTACGTC. The rearrangement uses TRBV6-1 and TRBJ2-7; the match to TRBD1 covers 8 bases. This CDR3 has 12 amino acids. The V and J ends lost 6 bases and 5 bases, in that order; junction bases with no gene match: 3. CDR1 is MNHNS and CDR2 is SASEGT in the germline V gene.

This chain uses TRBV19 with TRBJ2-1; D ambiguous. CDR3 length: 20 amino acids. Germline loops: CDR1 LNHDA, CDR2 SQIVND (reference sequence). V was clipped by 0 bases and J by 0 bases, with 21 bases between them. In DNA, the CDR3 is TGTGCCAGTAGTATAGATCTAAGATGGCAGAACCGTAGCTCCTACAATGAGCAGTTCTTC. Its protein product is CASSIDLRWQNRSSYNEQFF. Based on the CDR3 plus reference TRBV19 and TRBJ2-1, the full variable domain is DGGITQSPKYLFRKEGQNVTLSCEQNLNHDAMYWYRQDPGQGLRLIYYSQIVNDFQKGDIAEGYSVSREKKESFPLTVTSAQKNPTAFYLCASSIDLRWQNRSSYNEQFFGPGTRLTVL.

This sequence joins TRBV19 and TRBJ1-2; possibly TRBD1 for D (5 bases). The V gene's germline CDR1 is LNHDA and CDR2 SQIVND (reference sequence). V was shortened by 7 bases and J by 8 bases, with 29 bases between the two germline ends. This CDR3 is 17 amino acids long. The CDR3 DNA is TGTGCCAGTACGAGGGACCCAGGCTTCGCGTCTTTGGCCGGCTACACCTTC. It is translated as CASTRDPGFASLAGYTF.

This clonotype was seen more than once but under ten times. This chain links TRBV14 with TRBJ1-1; unclear D gene. The CDR3 has 13 amino acids. With 0 bases removed from V and 9 bases from J, the gap between germline ends came to 11 bases. Germline V lookup: CDR1 SGHDN, CDR2 FVKESK. CDR3 residues: CASSQEGGGQAFF. CDR3 coding DNA: TGTGCCAGCAGCCAAGAGGGCGGCGGGCAAGCTTTCTTT.

The chain joins TRBV10-3 to TRBJ1-2; 11 positions match TRBD1. The length of the CDR3 is 16 residues. Germline trimming cut 0 bases from V and 5 bases from J; bases unmatched to any gene: 5. CDR1 and CDR2 (germline): ENHRY, SYGVKD. The CDR3 spells CAISESTGQGAYGYTF. The CDR3 nucleotides are TGTGCCATCAGTGAGTCGACTGGACAGGGGGCGTATGGCTACACCTTC.

This clonotype was observed a few times. This chain joins TRBV7-2 and TRBJ1-1; the D is unclear. CDR3 length equals 15 residues. Germline CDR1 reads SGHTA; CDR2 reads FQGNSA. Between the trimmed V and J ends, which lost 1 base and 0 bases, there was a span of 9 bases. CDR3 sequence reads: CASSLDRVVNTEAFF. As DNA, the CDR3 is TGTGCCAGCAGCTTAGATAGGGTAGTGAACACTGAAGCTTTCTTT.

The chain has TRBV20-1 and TRBJ2-2; D uncertain. Per the germline V gene, CDR1 is DFQATT and CDR2 is SNEGSKA (reference sequence). Trimming shortened V by 6 bases and J by 5 bases, and 19 bases separated the two germline ends. The CDR3 length is 15 residues. Here the CDR3 reads CSALLGHTSTGELFF. The CDR3 coding sequence is TGCAGTGCCCTATTGGGCCATACCTCTACCGGGGAGCTGTTTTTT.

This clonotype was seen more than once but under ten times. The rearrangement uses TRBV11-3 and TRBJ1-1, with D unclear. V gave up 6 bases and J gave up 1 base, with 9 bases separating them. CDR3 length equals 13 residues. CDR1 is SGHNT and CDR2 is YENEEA in the germline V gene. The CDR3: CASRYTENTEAFF. The CDR3 bases are TGTGCCAGCAGATATACGGAGAACACTGAAGCTTTCTTT.

This clonotype was seen repeatedly, ten times or more. This chain joins TRBV6-1 and TRBJ1-1; D ambiguous. The germline V and J ends were trimmed by 7 bases and 0 bases, with 9 bases remaining between them. Germline CDR1 MNHNS, CDR2 SASEGT. The CDR3 has 13 amino acids. The CDR3 DNA is TGTGCCAGCAAGGAAGAAATGAACACTGAAGCTTTCTTT. Its protein product is CASKEEMNTEAFF.

The table lists this clonotype with a few counts. V is TRBV4-1 and J is TRBJ1-2; D remains ambiguous. V was pared by 4 bases and J by 7 bases, with 19 bases between. Germline V gene data show CDR1 as MGHRA and CDR2 as YSYEKL. CDR3 length: 15 amino acids. The CDR3: CASSPTGPRRFGYTF. The CDR3 DNA sequence: TGCGCCAGCAGCCCCACCGGGCCTCGTCGTTTTGGCTACACCTTC.

This clonotype showed up just a few times. This sequence joins TRBV11-2 and TRBJ1-1; no firm D call. Germline CDR1 is SGHAT and CDR2 is FQNNGV. This CDR3 has 16 residues. Trimming shortened V by 1 base and J by 0 bases, and 12 bases separated the two germline ends. CDR3 nucleotide sequence: TGTGCCAGCAGCTTAGTTCCCTCAGCGATGAACACTGAAGCTTTCTTT. Its translation: CASSLVPSAMNTEAFF.

For this clonotype: A single base separates this from a much larger clone, so it may be a read error. The rearrangement links TRBV6-1 to TRBJ2-5; 8 nucleotides match TRBD2. The CDR3 sequence is 13 residues long. Germline-derived CDR1 and CDR2 are MNHNS and SASEGT. The CDR3 DNA sequence: TGTGCCAGCAGTCTATCTGGGCGGGGGGAGCAGTCCTTC. Residues: CASSLSGRGEQSF.

A few counts support this clonotype. The rearrangement uses TRBV28 and TRBJ1-4; 7 bases align to TRBD1. Looked up from germline, CDR1 is MDHEN and CDR2 is SYDVKM. There are 13 residues in the CDR3. Trimming removed 5 bases from V and 5 bases from J; junction bases left unmatched: 2. Here the CDR3 reads CASSVDRNEKLFF. The DNA for the CDR3 is TGTGCCAGCAGTGTGGACAGGAATGAAAAACTGTTTTTT.

V and J are TRBV7-6 and TRBJ2-2; TRBD1 matches 11 bases. Germline values: CDR1 SGHVS, CDR2 FNYEAQ. J was trimmed by 4 bases and V by 4 bases; bases with no gene match: 5. The CDR3 has 16 residues. The CDR3 sequence: CASSSGTGGVTGELFF. CDR3 in DNA: TGTGCCAGCAGCTCCGGGACAGGGGGTGTCACCGGGGAGCTGTTTTTT.

With regard to this clonotype: A read error may produce the germline difference seen at one junction end. As DNA, the CDR3 is TGTGCCAGCAGTTTCCGCGAGACTAGCAGTTTACAAGAGGCCCAGTACTTC. Protein product: CASSFRETSSLQEAQYF. The V gene is TRBV15, the J gene TRBJ2-5; TRBD2 matches at 7 bases. The CDR3 extends over 17 amino acids. Germline V CDR1 and CDR2: LNHNV, YYDKDF (reference sequence).

This clonotype was observed at least ten times. The chain links TRBV6-1 to TRBJ1-2; 12 bases are a match to TRBD1. Per the germline V gene, CDR1 is MNHNS and CDR2 is SASEGT. Germline trimming cut 4 bases from V and 7 bases from J; bases unmatched to any gene: 7. The CDR3 length is 15 residues. The DNA for the CDR3 is TGTGCCAGCAGTGGTCCCGGGACAGGGGGCTTTGGCTACACCTTC. Its protein product is CASSGPGTGGFGYTF.

The J gene is TRBJ2-5, the V gene TRBV7-9; D tentatively reads TRBD1 or TRBD2 (5 bases each). The CDR3 is 13 amino acids. V lost 3 bases to trimming and J lost 4 bases, with 9 bases between them. Germline-derived CDR1 and CDR2 are SEHNR and FQNEAQ (reference sequence). In DNA, the CDR3 is TGTGCCAGCAGCTTCGGGGCTCCAGAGACCCAGTACTTC. Translation: CASSFGAPETQYF.

On this clonotype itself: A much bigger clone sits one base away, suggesting this may be a read error. This chain connects TRBV28 to TRBJ2-5; weak D call: TRBD2 (6 bases). Germline assignment: CDR1 MDHEN and CDR2 SYDVKM. CDR3 length: 12 residues. V was cut by 9 bases and J by 4 bases, with 12 bases left in between. CDR3 in DNA: TGTGCCAGTACCTCCGGGAGAGAGACCCAGTACTTC. Its translation is CASTSGRETQYF. The entire variable domain, with the rest obtained from reference TRBV28 and TRBJ2-5, is as follows: DVKVTQSSRYLVKRTGEKVFLECVQDMDHENMFWYRQDPGLGLRLIYFSYDVKMKEKGDIPEGYSVSREKKERFSLILESASTNQTSMYLCASTSGRETQYFGPGTRLLVL.

At least ten counts were recorded for this clonotype. The chain carries TRBV20-1 and TRBJ1-2; D unresolved. The CDR3 totals 15 residues. Per germline, CDR1 DFQATT and CDR2 SNEGSKA (reference sequence). With 1 base removed from V and 5 bases from J, the gap between germline ends came to 17 bases. Written as DNA, the CDR3 is TGCAGTGCTAGAGTGAGATTGGGGATAGGTTATGGCTACACCTTC. Protein product: CSARVRLGIGYGYTF.

Concerning this clonotype: At one end the junction does not follow the germline gene, possibly because of a read error. This sequence joins TRBV6-5 and TRBJ1-1, with D maybe TRBD1 (5 bases). The CDR3 sequence is 15 residues long. Germline values: CDR1 MNHEY, CDR2 SVGAGI. The CDR3 DNA is TGCGCCCCCTCCTTACGGGCAGGGCAGGACACTGAAGCTTTCTTT. Residues: CAPSLRAGQDTEAFF.

This clonotype was counted at least ten times. V gene TRBV27 combines with J gene TRBJ2-5, with 8 bases lining up with TRBD2. Germline trimming cut 5 bases from V and 3 bases from J; bases unmatched to any gene: 11. The germline gives CDR1 MNHEY, CDR2 SMNVEV (reference sequence). The CDR3 has 16 residues. The DNA of the CDR3 is TGTGCCAGCAGTCGCCGAGCGGGGGCCAGGGAAGAGACCCAGTACTTC. Protein: CASSRRAGAREETQYF.

J is TRBJ2-5 and V is TRBV12-3 or TRBV12-4, with a possible D match to TRBD2 (7 bases). The ends were cut back, 7 bases at V and 2 bases at J, with 11 bases in the middle. CDR3 length equals 13 residues. This CDR3 is CASTRGGQETQYF. The CDR3 region has the DNA TGTGCCAGCACTAGGGGGGGTCAAGAGACCCAGTACTTC.

In its sample, this clonotype was seen once. A clone one base away is much larger, so this may be a read error. As DNA, the CDR3 is TGCAGTGCTAGGGGGACGGTAAACTCTGAAGCTTTCTTT. Translating it yields CSARGTVNSEAFF. This chain links TRBV20-1 with TRBJ1-1, with D perhaps matching TRBD1 (5 bases). Trimming removed 3 bases at V and 6 bases at J, with 14 bases between. The CDR3 extends over 13 amino acids. The germline CDR1 and CDR2 sequences are DFQATT and SNEGSKA (reference sequence).

The chain combines TRBV19 with TRBJ1-1, with TRBD1 as a possible D gene (5 bases). Germline V lookup: CDR1 LNHDA, CDR2 SQIVND (reference sequence). The CDR3 extends over 14 amino acids. V lost 5 bases, J lost 4 bases, and 14 bases lay in between. CDR3 in amino acids: CASSPGGGTTEAFF. CDR3 nucleotide sequence: TGTGCCAGTAGTCCCGGCGGGGGGACCACTGAAGCTTTCTTT.

J is TRBJ2-3 and V is TRBV7-3, with 7 bases that match TRBD2. Germline CDR1 SGHTA, CDR2 FQGTGA. J was trimmed by 0 bases and V by 1 base; bases with no gene match: 4. The CDR3 loop spans 16 amino acids. The CDR3 loop is CASSLNGGTSTDTQYF. The CDR3 DNA sequence: TGTGCCAGCAGCTTAAACGGGGGGACTAGCACAGATACGCAGTATTTT.

This clonotype was counted only a few times. The chain uses TRBV19 and TRBJ1-5, with 9 bases fitting TRBD1. This CDR3 spans 16 amino acids. The V gene's germline CDR1 is LNHDA and CDR2 SQIVND (reference sequence). Trimming at V came to 3 bases and at J to 7 bases, leaving 10 bases not matched to a gene. The CDR3 loop is CASSMAGQGLGQPQHF. In DNA, the CDR3 is TGTGCCAGTAGTATGGCCGGACAGGGGTTGGGCCAGCCCCAGCATTTT.

This clonotype showed up many times. J is TRBJ2-7 and V is TRBV27, with D perhaps being TRBD1 or TRBD2 (5 bases each). The CDR3 length is 13 residues. Trimming removed 5 bases at V and 4 bases at J, with 12 bases between. CDR1 is MNHEY and CDR2 is SMNVEV in the germline V gene (reference sequence). The DNA for the CDR3 is TGTGCCAGCAGTCCCGGGACGGGATACGAGCAGTACGTC. Amino acids: CASSPGTGYEQYV.

V is TRBV18 and J is TRBJ2-3; no clear D. The CDR3 spans 11 residues. The V end lost 5 bases, the J end lost 4 bases, and 4 bases lay between the germline ends. Germline CDR1 reads KGHSH; CDR2 reads LQKENI. Here the CDR3 reads CASSTSDTQYF. CDR3 nucleotide sequence: TGTGCCAGCTCAACCTCAGATACGCAGTATTTT.

The genes are TRBV19 and TRBJ1-6; TRBD1 is a possible D gene (5 bases). V lost 3 bases and J 8 bases, leaving 11 bases between the germline ends. This CDR3 comprises 14 residues. Per the germline V gene, CDR1 is LNHDA and CDR2 is SQIVND (reference sequence). The CDR3 loop reads CASSMGRDHSPLHF. The CDR3 DNA is TGTGCCAGTAGTATGGGTCGGGACCATTCACCCCTCCACTTT.